This TCR beta chain emerged from a study of human T cells and chemical hapten exposure. Study results and caveats: There was alopecia in the donors, so their immune response may differ from that of healthy people.

Individual cDNA molecules received unique molecular identifiers in the library. TCRdb ran MiXCR on the RACE reads and lists one entry per CDR3 protein. Among around 100,000 distinct CDR3 sequences listed, approximately 10% were seen once. The CDR3 length is 14 residues. Looked up from germline, CDR1 is SQVTM and CDR2 is ANQGSEA. Germline trimming cut 3 bases from V and 2 bases from J; bases unmatched to any gene: 2. Time point given: patch test 1, 2 weeks after DPC sensitization. The sample's treatment: therapeutic diphenylcyclopropenone sensitization with weekly scalp DPC. This clonotype was counted many times. The antigen is unknown.

The sample consisted of whole blood, taken in connection with sensitization to the hapten diphenylcyclopropenone (DPC). This chain uses TRBV29-1 with TRBJ2-3; 10 nucleotides match TRBD1. This clonotype was obtained from a woman aged 40 to 49 with alopecia areata. Some clones in this sample may be carry-over from other donors' samples. CDR3 in amino acids: CSVEGQGYTDTQYF. In DNA form, the CDR3 reads TGCAGCGTTGAGGGACAGGGGTACACAGATACGCAGTATTTT.